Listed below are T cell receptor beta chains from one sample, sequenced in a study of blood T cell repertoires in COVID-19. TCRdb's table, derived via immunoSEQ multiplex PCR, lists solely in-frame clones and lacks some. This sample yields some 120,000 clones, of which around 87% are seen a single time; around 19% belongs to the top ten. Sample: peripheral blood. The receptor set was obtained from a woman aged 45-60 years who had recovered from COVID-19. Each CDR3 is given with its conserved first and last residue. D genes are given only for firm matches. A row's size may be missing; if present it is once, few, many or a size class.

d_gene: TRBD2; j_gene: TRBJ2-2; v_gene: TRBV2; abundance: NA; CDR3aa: CASCPDGGGVYGELFF; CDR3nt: TGTGCCAGCTGCCCGGACGGCGGGGGGGTATACGGGGAGCTGTTTTTT
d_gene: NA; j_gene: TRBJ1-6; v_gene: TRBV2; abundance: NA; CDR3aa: CASSGTEVGMSPLHF; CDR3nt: TGTGCCAGCAGCGGCACAGAAGTCGGCATGTCACCCCTCCACTTT
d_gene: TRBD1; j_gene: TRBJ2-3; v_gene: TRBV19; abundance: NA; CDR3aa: CASRSLRGQGADTQYF; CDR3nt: TGTGCCAGTAGAAGCCTCCGGGGACAGGGCGCAGATACGCAGTATTTT
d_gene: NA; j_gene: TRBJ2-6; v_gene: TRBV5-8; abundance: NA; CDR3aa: CASSTAQGMRGANVLTF; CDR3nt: TGTGCCAGCAGCACGGCCCAGGGTATGCGTGGGGCCAACGTCCTGACTTTC
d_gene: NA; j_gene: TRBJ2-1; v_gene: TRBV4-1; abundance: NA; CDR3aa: CASSQGVLGRGPVGYNEQFF; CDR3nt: TGCGCCAGCAGCCAAGGGGTTTTAGGAAGGGGCCCGGTGGGATACAATGAGCAGTTCTTC
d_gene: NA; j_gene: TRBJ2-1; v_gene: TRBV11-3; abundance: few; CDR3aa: CASSYRGGSYNEQFF; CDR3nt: TGTGCCAGCAGCTACAGGGGGGGCTCCTACAATGAGCAGTTCTTC
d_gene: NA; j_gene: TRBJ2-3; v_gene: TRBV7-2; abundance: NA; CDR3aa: CASSGRGSPDTQYF; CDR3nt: TGTGCCAGCAGCGGTAGGGGTTCGCCGGATACGCAGTATTTT
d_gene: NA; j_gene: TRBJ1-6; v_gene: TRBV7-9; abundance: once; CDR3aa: CAIQGQDSYNSPLHF; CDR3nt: TGTGCCATACAGGGTCAGGACTCCTATAATTCACCCCTCCACTTT
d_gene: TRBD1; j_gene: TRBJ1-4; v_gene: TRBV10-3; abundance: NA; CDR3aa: CAISELGQKKKIF; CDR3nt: TGTGCCATCAGTGAGTTGGGACAGAAGAAAAAAATTTTT
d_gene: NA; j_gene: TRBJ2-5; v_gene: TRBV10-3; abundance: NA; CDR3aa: CAIRRTHQETQYF; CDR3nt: TGTGCCATCAGGCGGACACACCAAGAGACCCAGTACTTC
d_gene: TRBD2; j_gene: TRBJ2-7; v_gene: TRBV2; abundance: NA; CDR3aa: CASSAAGGPYEQYF; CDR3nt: TGTGCCAGCAGCGCCGCGGGGGGGCCCTACGAGCAGTACTTC
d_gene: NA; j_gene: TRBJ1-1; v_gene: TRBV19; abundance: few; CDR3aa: CASSMGGRTEAFF; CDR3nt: TGTGCCAGTAGTATGGGGGGGAGGACTGAAGCTTTCTTT
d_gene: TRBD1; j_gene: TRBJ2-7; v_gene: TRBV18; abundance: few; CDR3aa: CASSRGTGDLYEQYF; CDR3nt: TGTGCCAGCTCACGAGGGACAGGAGACCTCTACGAGCAGTACTTC
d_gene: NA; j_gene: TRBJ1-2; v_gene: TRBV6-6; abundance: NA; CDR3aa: CASSLRQGKGHGYTF; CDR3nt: TGTGCCAGCAGCCTCCGGCAGGGGAAAGGGCATGGCTACACCTTC
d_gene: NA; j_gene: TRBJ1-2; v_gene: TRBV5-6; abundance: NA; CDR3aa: CASSRAPGTYGYTF; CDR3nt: TGTGCCAGCAGCCGGGCTCCTGGGACTTATGGCTACACCTTC
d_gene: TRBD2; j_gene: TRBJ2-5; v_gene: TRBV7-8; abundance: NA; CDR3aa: CASSLGLAGGAMETQYF; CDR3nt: TGTGCCAGCAGCTTGGGACTAGCGGGAGGTGCGATGGAGACCCAGTACTTC
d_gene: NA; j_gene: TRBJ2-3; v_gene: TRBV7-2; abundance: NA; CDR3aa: CASSLASSRSTDTQYF; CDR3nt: TGTGCCAGCAGCTTAGCTAGTAGCCGCAGCACAGATACGCAGTATTTT
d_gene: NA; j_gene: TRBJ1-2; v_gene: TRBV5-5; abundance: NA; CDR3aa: CASSLGPGFNYGYTF; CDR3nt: TGTGCCAGCAGCTTGGGTCCAGGATTCAACTATGGCTACACCTTC
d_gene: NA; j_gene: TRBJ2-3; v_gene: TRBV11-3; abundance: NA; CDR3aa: CASSPFGGMSTDTQYF; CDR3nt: TGTGCCAGCAGCCCCTTCGGAGGGATGAGCACAGATACGCAGTATTTT
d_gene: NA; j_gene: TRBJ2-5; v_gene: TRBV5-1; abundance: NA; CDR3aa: CASSLGGLKTQYF; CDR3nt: TGCGCCAGCAGCTTGGGAGGGCTTAAGACCCAGTACTTC
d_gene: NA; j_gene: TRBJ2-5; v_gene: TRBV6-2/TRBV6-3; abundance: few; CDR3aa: CASSYSRVWQETQYF; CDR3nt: TGTGCCAGCAGTTACTCGAGGGTTTGGCAAGAGACCCAGTACTTC
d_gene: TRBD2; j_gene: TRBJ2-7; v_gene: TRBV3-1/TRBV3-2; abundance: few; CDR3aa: CASSTLAGGSKQYF; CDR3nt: TGTGCCAGCAGCACGCTAGCGGGAGGGTCTAAGCAGTACTTC
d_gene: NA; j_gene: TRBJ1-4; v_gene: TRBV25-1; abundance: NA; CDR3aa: CASSEVGELFF; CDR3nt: TGTGCCAGCAGTGAAGTCGGGGAACTGTTTTTT
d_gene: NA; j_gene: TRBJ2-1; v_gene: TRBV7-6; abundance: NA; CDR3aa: CASSRIMADNEQFF; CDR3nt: TGTGCCAGCAGCCGAATAATGGCCGACAATGAGCAGTTCTTC